This record looks at one TCR beta chain sequence and its context. Its antigen remains unidentified. The data are from a study of cytomegalovirus exposure and HLA in healthy donors. Study observations and caveats: Some V segments, TRBV6-2 and TRBV6-3 among them, were indistinguishable and were therefore excluded.

With V trimmed by 2 bases and J by 3 bases, 1 base remained unmatched. The length of the CDR3 is 16 residues. The germline gives CDR1 MNHEY, CDR2 SMNVEV (reference sequence). It was with 60 Vbeta and 13 Jbeta primers that the PCR ran. Measured with immunoSEQ multiplex PCR; TCRdb has only the in-frame clones, and not every one. The sample carries 130,000 or so clones, about four fifths recorded once. The material sequenced was PBMCs. The sequence was obtained from a man aged 18 to 30 in good health and CMV-seropositive. V is TRBV27 and J is TRBJ2-2, with 12 bases aligning to TRBD1. CDR3 bases: TGTGCCAGCAGTTTAGGGACAGGGGGCGACACCGGGGAGCTGTTTTTT. It codes for CASSLGTGGDTGELFF.